The T cell receptor beta chain under discussion was sequenced for a study of cytomegalovirus exposure and HLA in healthy donors. Notes on the study in general: A missense DCLRE1C variant was associated with V- and J-gene trimming of TCR beta chains in a later analysis, and an independent cohort replicated the association. The authors listed some 150 TCR beta chains as cytomegalovirus-associated.

The V gene lost 5 bases and the J gene lost 4 bases, with 14 bases spanning the gap. From germline, CDR1 is SGHNT and CDR2 YENEEA. The CDR3 runs 15 residues. The PCR used 60 Vbeta and 13 Jbeta primers. TCRdb's copy holds only in-frame clones and misses some; the assay was immunoSEQ multiplex PCR. The sample shows some 120,000 clones, approximately 69% of them seen only once. Note on this clone: What it binds is not known.

The sequenced material came from PBMCs. This clonotype was sampled from a man aged 40-49 years in good health and CMV-seropositive. The chain joins TRBV11-3 to TRBJ2-2; D unclear. CDR3 coding DNA: TGTGCCAGCAGCCCCCCCTCCTCGAGCACCGGGGAGCTGTTTTTT. This sequence encodes CASSPPSSSTGELFF.